The subject of this entry is one T cell receptor beta chain. The sample is drawn from a study of blood T cell repertoires in COVID-19. V shed 3 bases and J 5 bases; nucleotides not matched to a gene: 4. CDR1 is LNHDA and CDR2 is SQIVND in the germline V gene (reference sequence). CDR3 length equals 15 residues. The protocol was immunoSEQ multiplex PCR, while the TCRdb copy is restricted to in-frame clones and leaves out a portion. The repertoire has 300,000 to 400,000 clones, over 75% of them found once; the top ten carry around 0.95%. The age range of participants was about 18 to 95 years, with residence in about 25 US areas. Participants had their cohort set by participant-reported clinical history.

The sequenced material came from PBMCs or T cells enriched from blood (not recorded which). The chain couples TRBV19 to TRBJ1-6; 7 bases fit TRBD1. This TCR was recovered from a woman in her twenties or thirties with acute COVID-19. CDR3 loop: CASSMRDSDNSPLHF. CDR3 nucleotide sequence: TGTGCCAGTAGTATGAGGGACAGCGATAATTCACCCCTCCACTTT.